The TCR beta chain described here comes from a study of OX40 agonist ivuxolimab in advanced cancers. Study background: The patients received agonistic anti-OX40 (CD134) antibody ivuxolimab.

General study findings and limits: Expanded peripheral T-cell antigen specificity went undetermined. Both CD4+ and CD8+ T cell populations in blood had undergone clonal expansion by week 6 at 0.1 to 3.0 mg/kg. There were, on average, more expanded clones in CD8+ T cells than in CD4+.

As regards this clone: Antigen: not known.

Germline loops: CDR1 MNHEY, CDR2 SMNVEV (reference sequence). The length of the CDR3 is 15 residues. V lost 5 bases, J lost 5 bases, and 11 bases stayed unmatched. Repertoires were generated with immunoSEQ multiplex PCR, while TCRdb's copy carries only in-frame clones and drops some. The sample holds tens of thousands of clones, roughly 92% seen once. The TCR sequence derives from an adult with an advanced solid tumor such as melanoma, head and neck, liver or kidney cancer. The sample was CD4+ or CD8+ T cells sorted from blood, taken in a trial of the OX40 agonist ivuxolimab. The rearrangement links TRBV27 to TRBJ1-2; 7 bases fit TRBD1. CDR3 nucleotides: TGTGCCAGCAGTGCTTCTCAGACAGGGCAATATGGCTACACCTTC. Translating it yields CASSASQTGQYGYTF.